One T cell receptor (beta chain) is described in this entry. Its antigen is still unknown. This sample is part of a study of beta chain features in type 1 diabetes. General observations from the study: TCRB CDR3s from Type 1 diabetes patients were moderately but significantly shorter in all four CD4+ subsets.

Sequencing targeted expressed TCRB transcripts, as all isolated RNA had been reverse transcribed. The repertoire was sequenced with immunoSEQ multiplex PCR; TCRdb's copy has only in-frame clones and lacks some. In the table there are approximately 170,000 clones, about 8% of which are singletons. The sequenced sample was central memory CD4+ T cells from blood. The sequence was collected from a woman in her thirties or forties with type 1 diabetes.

Written as DNA, the CDR3 is TGCGCCAGCAGCCCCGGGACTTTAGTCACAGATACGCAGTATTTT. Its protein product is CASSPGTLVTDTQYF. The chain carries TRBV4-3 and TRBJ2-3, with D maybe TRBD2 (6 bases). The CDR3 runs to 15 residues. V lost 4 bases to trimming and J lost 2 bases, with 13 bases between them. From germline, CDR1 is LGHNA and CDR2 YSLEER.